These 3 T cell receptor beta chains originate from one sample sequenced in a study of tumour-infiltrating T cells in Burkitt lymphoma. Assay used: immunoSEQ multiplex PCR; TCRdb lists only in-frame clones, some missing. The repertoire holds 11,000 to 15,000 clones, with 65% to 90% as singletons. Sequences were obtained from tumor tissue. These receptor sequences come from a human donor with diffuse large B-cell lymphoma.

Details on this clone: At the DNA level, this CDR3 is encoded by other sequences in the same sample as well. The rearrangement joins TRBV7-8 to TRBJ2-6; D is unresolved. The V gene's germline CDR1 is SGHVS and CDR2 FQNEAQ. The V end was cut by 3 bases, the J end by 0 bases, with 3 bases between. The CDR3 length is 14 residues. CDR3 coding DNA: TGTGCCAGCAGCTTGGGCTCTGGGGCCAACGTCCTGACTTTC. Residues: CASSLGSGANVLTF.

The chain uses TRBV5-1 and TRBJ2-7; 7 bases match TRBD1. CDR1 and CDR2 (germline): SGHRS, YFSETQ. V lost 0 bases, J lost 0 bases, and 6 bases stayed unmatched. This CDR3 spans 16 amino acids. The CDR3 DNA sequence: TGCGCCAGCAGCTTGGGCCAGGGACAGCACTCCTACGAGCAGTACTTC. Translating it yields CASSLGQGQHSYEQYF.

The CDR3 bases are TGTGCCAGCAGCCTTACTAGCGGGGGGCCCCACAATGAGCAGTTCTTC. Protein: CASSLTSGGPHNEQFF. The chain employs TRBV7-9 and TRBJ2-1; 12 bases align to TRBD2. Germline lookup yields CDR1 SEHNR and CDR2 FQNEAQ (reference sequence). The trim removed 5 bases at V and 5 bases at J, leaving 7 bases unmatched. The CDR3 length is 16 residues.